This T cell receptor (beta chain) was retrieved from a study of prognosis after radiotherapy for stage I lung cancer. Study-level background: Stage I non-small cell lung cancer cases were enrolled from April 2018 through early 2019. A biologically effective dose of at least 100 Gy came via 3-5 SBRT fractions.

The junction had 4 bases not matched to a gene; V was cut back by 5 bases and J by 4 bases. Germline V gives CDR1 SEHNR, CDR2 FQNEAQ (reference sequence). This CDR3 spans 13 amino acids. Points from the study as a whole: Unique TCR clone counts went down once patients had stereotactic body radiation therapy, median approximately 9,600 versus 7,200.

Details on this clonotype: Its antigen is currently unknown. Since a far larger clone is one base different, this is likely a read error.

Genomic DNA provided the template from which TCR beta CDR3 was amplified by two-round multiplex PCR. For every TRBV and TRBJ gene, a specific primer was used in first-round PCR. Universal primers went into the second round of PCR. One entry per CDR3 protein results from TCRdb running MiXCR on the multiplex PCR reads. Of approximately 25,000 distinct CDR3 sequences in the sample, roughly two fifths were seen once. This material consisted of PBMCs, taken before or after stereotactic body radiation therapy (not recorded which). The rearrangement joins TRBV7-9 to TRBJ1-2, with 7 bases aligning to TRBD1. This sequence was found in a donor aged 50 or older with non-small cell lung cancer. The CDR3 region has the DNA TGTGCCAGCAGCCAGGGGGGTGCCTATGGCTACACCTTC. Translating it yields CASSQGGAYGYTF.